This entry lists 24 T cell receptor beta chains sequenced from one sample in a study of vaccination effects on CD4 cells after COVID-19. After expansion with viral peptide pools in the ViraFEST assay, antigen-specific CD4+ T cells were sequenced. Between days 9 and 10 of culture, CD4+ T cells were separated out. Neither prior SARS-CoV-2 infection nor positive nucleocapsid antibodies were present in the vaccine recipients. Measured with immunoSEQ multiplex PCR; TCRdb has only the in-frame clones, and not every one. The sample carries about 22,000 clones, around 75% recorded once. These receptors' targets are unknown. Specimen: CD4+ T cells from PBMCs cultured with HCoV-NL63 spike peptides, collected before COVID-19 vaccination. Source of these receptors: a human donor who received a COVID-19 vaccine.

V usage is TRBV30 and J usage is TRBJ1-1; D is unresolved. The V end lost 0 bases, the J end lost 8 bases, and 7 bases lay between the germline ends. Germline CDR1 is GTSNPN and CDR2 is SVGIG (reference sequence). The CDR3 has 11 residues. The DNA for the CDR3 is TGTGCCTGGAGTGTAACGGGAGAAGCTTTCTTT. Its translation: CAWSVTGEAFF.

The rearrangement joins TRBV28 to TRBJ1-4; no reliable D call. The ends were cut back, 7 bases at V and 2 bases at J, with 20 bases in the middle. The CDR3 runs to 17 residues. CDR1 is MDHEN and CDR2 is SYDVKM in the germline V gene. CDR3: CASIDRRRIITNEKLFF. CDR3 DNA sequence: TGTGCCAGCATTGATCGCAGGCGTATTATTACTAATGAAAAACTGTTTTTT.

The chain uses TRBV3-1 (or the pseudogene TRBV3-2) and TRBJ1-2; D gene uncertain. V shed 1 base and J shed 7 bases, with 4 bases lying between them. Germline-derived CDR1 and CDR2 are LGHDT and YNNKEL (reference sequence). This CDR3 spans 11 amino acids. CDR3 nucleotides: TGTGCCAGCAGCCAAGTGGGTGGCTACACCTTC. Translation: CASSQVGGYTF.

The genes are TRBV19 and TRBJ2-7; 10 bases match TRBD1. V lost 6 bases and J lost 5; bases outside the gene matches: 10. Germline values: CDR1 LNHDA, CDR2 SQIVND (reference sequence). The CDR3 contains 15 residues. The CDR3 loop reads CASSDRGRLLDEQYF. In DNA form, the CDR3 reads TGTGCCAGTAGCGACAGGGGGCGCCTGTTGGACGAGCAGTACTTC.

The genes are TRBV29-1 and TRBJ2-1, with a weak D call TRBD1 (5 bases). Trimming took 8 bases from V and 9 from J, leaving 20 bases between them. Germline-derived CDR1 and CDR2 are SQVTM and ANQGSEA. This CDR3 is 13 amino acids long. DNA for the CDR3: TGCAGCTTACTAAGGGGTCCCCGTAGTGAGCAGTTCTTC. It yields the protein CSLLRGPRSEQFF.

The V and J genes are TRBV7-2 and TRBJ1-2; 9 bases map to TRBD1. Unmatched junction bases numbered 6, after V lost 4 bases and J lost 0 bases. CDR1 and CDR2 from the germline V gene are SGHTA and FQGNSA. The CDR3 has 16 amino acids. The CDR3 DNA reads as TGTGCCAGCAGCTCCCGGACAGGGGCCGCTAACTATGGCTACACCTTC. This translates into CASSSRTGAANYGYTF.

The genes are TRBV3-1 (or the pseudogene TRBV3-2) and TRBJ2-1, with TRBD2 as a possible D gene (5 bases). Trimming took off 5 bases at V and 4 bases at J, with 21 bases between the two ends. This CDR3 has 17 amino acids. CDR1 LGHDT and CDR2 YNNKEL come from the germline V gene (reference sequence). CDR3: CASSKGQGRPTYNEQFF. Here the CDR3 DNA reads TGTGCCAGCAGCAAAGGGCAAGGGAGACCCACTTACAATGAGCAGTTCTTC.

J is TRBJ2-1 and V is TRBV5-1; 11 bases map to TRBD2. The V gene end was trimmed by 4 bases and the J gene end by 4 bases; junction bases not matched to a gene: 4. Germline lookup yields CDR1 SGHRS and CDR2 YFSETQ. The CDR3 totals 15 residues. The CDR3 here is CASSPGLAEYNEQFF. CDR3 DNA sequence: TGCGCCAGCAGCCCGGGACTAGCGGAATACAATGAGCAGTTCTTC.

This chain connects TRBV6-6 to TRBJ1-3; D is perhaps TRBD1 (5 bases). V lost 6 bases, J lost 4 bases, and 16 bases lay in between. In germline, CDR1 is MNHNY, CDR2 SVGAGI (reference sequence). The CDR3 length is 15 residues. Written as DNA, the CDR3 is TGTGCCAGCAGCTCGGGGCTAGGAGCAGGAAACACCATATATTTT. Its protein product is CASSSGLGAGNTIYF.

This chain uses TRBV9 with TRBJ2-2, with D perhaps matching TRBD1 (6 bases). This CDR3 spans 14 amino acids. V gave up 1 base and J gave up 11 bases, with 15 bases separating them. Germline CDR1 is SGDLS and CDR2 is YYNGEE. The chain's CDR3 is CASSVTPGTFELFF. The CDR3 DNA sequence: TGTGCCAGCAGCGTAACCCCCGGGACATTTGAGCTGTTTTTT.

This chain links TRBV9 with TRBJ1-2; 11 nucleotides match TRBD1. V gave up 0 bases and J gave up 8 bases; unmatched junction bases: 0. Germline CDR1 SGDLS, CDR2 YYNGEE. The CDR3 spans 13 residues. For the CDR3, the DNA is TGTGCCAGCAGCGTAGGGGACAGGGGGGGCTACACCTTC. It specifies CASSVGDRGGYTF.

The rearrangement joins TRBV2 to TRBJ2-5, with unresolved D. The CDR3 is 14 amino acids. CDR1 SNHLY and CDR2 FYNNEI come from the germline V gene. V shed 6 bases and J shed 2 bases, with 13 bases lying between them. CDR3 sequence: CASRLLGKQETQYF. The CDR3 DNA reads TGTGCCAGCAGGTTACTGGGGAAACAAGAGACCCAGTACTTC.

This clone occurred once. The V and J genes are TRBV6-5 and TRBJ1-1; D is unclear. There are 13 residues in the CDR3. From germline, CDR1 is MNHEY and CDR2 SVGAGI. Trimming took 8 bases from V and 0 from J, leaving 10 bases between them. In nucleotides, the CDR3 is TGTGCCAGCCATAACAGACTGAACACTGAAGCTTTCTTT. Translation gives CASHNRLNTEAFF.

This chain uses TRBV9 with TRBJ2-7, with 9 bases identical to TRBD1. V lost 3 bases, J lost 6 bases, and 10 bases stayed unmatched. The CDR3 length is 15 residues. Germline V lookup: CDR1 SGDLS, CDR2 YYNGEE. For the CDR3, the DNA is TGTGCCAGCAGCGCAACCGGGACAGGGATGTCCGAGCAGTACTTC. Amino acids: CASSATGTGMSEQYF.

In this sample, this clone turned up once. The chain links TRBV25-1 to TRBJ1-1; TRBD1 might be the D (6 bases). V lost 10 bases and J 1 base, leaving 16 bases between the germline ends. CDR1 is MGHDK, CDR2 SYGVNS, per germline. The CDR3 runs to 14 residues. The CDR3 DNA reads TGTGCCAACAGGGCCGTAGGGGCGAACACTGAAGCTTTCTTT. This encodes CANRAVGANTEAFF. The whole variable domain, filled in from reference TRBV25-1 and TRBJ1-1, reads EADIYQTPRYLVIGTGKKITLECSQTMGHDKMYWYQQDPGMELHLIHYSYGVNSTEKGDLSSESTVSRIRTEHFPLTLESARPSHTSQYLCANRAVGANTEAFFGQGTRLTVV.

The rearrangement uses TRBV30 and TRBJ2-7; 8 bases are a match to TRBD2. V shed 0 bases, J shed 7 bases, and the junction held 5 bases outside the gene matches. Looked up from germline, CDR1 is GTSNPN and CDR2 is SVGIG (reference sequence). The CDR3 is made up of 13 amino acids. CDR3 in amino acids: CAWSVNREGEQYF. CDR3 nucleotides: TGTGCCTGGAGTGTAAATCGGGAGGGTGAGCAGTACTTC.

The V and J genes are TRBV4-3 and TRBJ1-4, with D possibly being TRBD1 (6 bases). The V end was cut by 3 bases, the J end by 7 bases, with 18 bases between. This CDR3 spans 16 amino acids. Germline V gives CDR1 LGHNA, CDR2 YSLEER. The CDR3 here is CASSHGDRPFTEKLFF. CDR3 DNA: TGCGCCAGCAGCCACGGCGACAGGCCATTTACTGAAAAACTGTTTTTT.

The chain recombines TRBV7-2 with TRBJ2-7; 10 nucleotides agree with TRBD1. The J segment lost 3 bases and the V segment lost 0 bases, leaving 11 bases of the junction unmatched. The V gene's germline CDR1 is SGHTA and CDR2 FQGNSA. The CDR3 sequence is 18 residues long. The CDR3 reads CASSLAHDRGRFSYEQYF. The CDR3 nucleotides read TGTGCCAGCAGCTTAGCTCATGACAGGGGGCGGTTTAGCTACGAGCAGTACTTC.

The chain has TRBV12-5 and TRBJ2-3, with D possibly TRBD1 on 6 matching bases. Trimming pared 7 bases from V and 2 bases from J, leaving 13 bases between. The germline CDR1 and CDR2 sequences are LGHNT and FRNRAP. The CDR3 is 14 residues long. CDR3 sequence (DNA): TGTGCTAGTGCCTCGGACAGCTTCACAGATACGCAGTATTTT. Residues: CASASDSFTDTQYF. Full variable domain (remainder filled in from reference TRBV12-5 and TRBJ2-3): DARVTQTPRHKVTEMGQEVTMRCQPILGHNTVFWYRQTMMQGLELLAYFRNRAPLDDSGMPKDRFSAEMPDATLATLKIQPSEPRDSAVYFCASASDSFTDTQYFGPGTRLTVL.

The V and J genes are TRBV3-1 (or the pseudogene TRBV3-2) and TRBJ1-4; no clear D. Germline CDR1 and CDR2: LGHDT and YNNKEL (reference sequence). CDR3 size: 14 residues. V was cut by 3 bases and J by 5 bases, with 10 bases left in between. CDR3 loop: CASSQTVSNEKLFF. DNA for the CDR3: TGTGCCAGCAGCCAGACTGTCTCCAATGAAAAACTGTTTTTT.

In this sample, this clone turned up a few times. The chain links TRBV27 to TRBJ2-2, with D tentatively TRBD2 (6 bases). V was trimmed by 2 bases and J by 4 bases, leaving 14 bases between them. CDR1 and CDR2 from the germline V gene are MNHEY and SMNVEV (reference sequence). The CDR3 sequence is 16 residues long. The CDR3 protein is CASSLNSGGSTGELFF. The CDR3 DNA sequence: TGTGCCAGCAGTTTAAACTCCGGGGGAAGCACCGGGGAGCTGTTTTTT.

V is TRBV11-2 and J is TRBJ1-2; D is uncertain. CDR3 length equals 15 residues. V was shortened by 5 bases and J by 4 bases, with 17 bases between the two germline ends. Germline CDR1 and CDR2: SGHAT and FQNNGV. The DNA of the CDR3 is TGTGCCAGCAGCCTCCAGCCAGCAGTCCTCTATGGCTACACCTTC. It yields the protein CASSLQPAVLYGYTF.

The rearrangement joins TRBV19 to TRBJ1-5; D is possibly TRBD1 (5 bases). V lost 7 bases and J 7 bases, leaving 14 bases between the germline ends. CDR3 length: 13 residues. The germline V gene encodes CDR1 LNHDA and CDR2 SQIVND (reference sequence). The CDR3: CASTRAAGQPQHF. CDR3 coding DNA: TGTGCCAGTACCAGGGCGGCAGGCCAGCCCCAGCATTTT.

V is TRBV5-1 and J is TRBJ2-5, with 8 bases fitting TRBD1. Unmatched junction bases numbered 0, after V lost 0 bases and J lost 2 bases. The CDR3 runs 14 residues. Germline loops: CDR1 SGHRS, CDR2 YFSETQ. The CDR3 is CASSLDRGQETQYF. Here the CDR3 DNA reads TGCGCCAGCAGCTTGGACAGGGGGCAAGAGACCCAGTACTTC.